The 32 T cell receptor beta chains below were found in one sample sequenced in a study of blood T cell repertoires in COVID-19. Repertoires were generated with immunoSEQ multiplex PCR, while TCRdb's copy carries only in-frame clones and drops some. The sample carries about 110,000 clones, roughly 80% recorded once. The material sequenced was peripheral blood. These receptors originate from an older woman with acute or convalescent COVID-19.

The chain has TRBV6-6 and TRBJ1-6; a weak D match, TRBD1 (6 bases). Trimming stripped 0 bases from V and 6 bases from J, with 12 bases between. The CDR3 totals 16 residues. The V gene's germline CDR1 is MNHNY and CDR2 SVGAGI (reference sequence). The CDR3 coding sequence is TGTGCCAGCAGTTACTCCTCCAGGGGTTCTAATTCACCCCTCCACTTT. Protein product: CASSYSSRGSNSPLHF.

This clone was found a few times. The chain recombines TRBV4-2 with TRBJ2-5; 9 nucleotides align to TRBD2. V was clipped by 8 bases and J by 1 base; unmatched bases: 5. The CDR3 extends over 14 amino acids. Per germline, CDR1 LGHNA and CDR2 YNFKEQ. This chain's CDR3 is CASCAGGSQETQYF. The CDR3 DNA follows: TGTGCCAGCTGCGCGGGGGGGTCCCAAGAGACCCAGTACTTC.

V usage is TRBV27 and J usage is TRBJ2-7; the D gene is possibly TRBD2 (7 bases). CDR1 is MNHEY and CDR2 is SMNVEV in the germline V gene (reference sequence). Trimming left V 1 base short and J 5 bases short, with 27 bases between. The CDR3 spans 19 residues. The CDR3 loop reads CASSLYWGGGALDPHEQYF. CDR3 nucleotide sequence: TGTGCCAGCAGTTTATATTGGGGTGGGGGGGCTCTAGACCCCCACGAGCAGTACTTC.

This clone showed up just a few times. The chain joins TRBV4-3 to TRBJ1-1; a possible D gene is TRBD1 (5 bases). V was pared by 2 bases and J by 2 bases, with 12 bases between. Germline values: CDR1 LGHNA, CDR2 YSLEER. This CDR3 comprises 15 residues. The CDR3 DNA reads TGCGCCAGCAGCCAACCAGGCAGGGTAAACACTGAAGCTTTCTTT. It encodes CASSQPGRVNTEAFF.

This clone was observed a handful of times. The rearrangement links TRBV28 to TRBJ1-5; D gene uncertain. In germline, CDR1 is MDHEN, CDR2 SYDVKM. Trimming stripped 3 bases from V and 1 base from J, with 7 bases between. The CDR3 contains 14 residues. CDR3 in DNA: TGTGCCAGCAGTTTCGCGTACAGCAATCAGCCCCAGCATTTT. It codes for CASSFAYSNQPQHF.

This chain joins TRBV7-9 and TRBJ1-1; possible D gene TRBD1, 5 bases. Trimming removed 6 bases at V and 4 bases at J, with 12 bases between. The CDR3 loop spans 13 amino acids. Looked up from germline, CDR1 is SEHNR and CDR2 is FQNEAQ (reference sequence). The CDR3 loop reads CASSPGLGTEAFF. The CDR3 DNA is TGTGCCAGCAGTCCAGGGTTGGGCACTGAAGCTTTCTTT.

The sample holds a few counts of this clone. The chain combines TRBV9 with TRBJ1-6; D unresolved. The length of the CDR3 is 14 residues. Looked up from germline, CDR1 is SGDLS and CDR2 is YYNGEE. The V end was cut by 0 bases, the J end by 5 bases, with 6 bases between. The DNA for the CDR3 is TGTGCCAGCAGCGTAGGGGCAGATAATTCACCCCTCCACTTT. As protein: CASSVGADNSPLHF.

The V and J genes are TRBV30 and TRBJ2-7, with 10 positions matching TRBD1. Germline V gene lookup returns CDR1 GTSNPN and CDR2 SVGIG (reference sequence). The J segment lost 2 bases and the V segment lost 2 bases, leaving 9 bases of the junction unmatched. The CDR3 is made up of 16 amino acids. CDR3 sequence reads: CAWSQGTGDSPYEQYF. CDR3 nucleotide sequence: TGTGCCTGGAGTCAGGGGACAGGGGATTCCCCCTACGAGCAGTACTTC.

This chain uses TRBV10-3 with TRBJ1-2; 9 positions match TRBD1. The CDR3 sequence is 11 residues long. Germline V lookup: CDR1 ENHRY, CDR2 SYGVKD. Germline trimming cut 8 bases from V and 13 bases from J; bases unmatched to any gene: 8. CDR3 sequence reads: CAIAGTGPPTF. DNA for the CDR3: TGTGCCATCGCCGGGACAGGGCCCCCCACCTTC.

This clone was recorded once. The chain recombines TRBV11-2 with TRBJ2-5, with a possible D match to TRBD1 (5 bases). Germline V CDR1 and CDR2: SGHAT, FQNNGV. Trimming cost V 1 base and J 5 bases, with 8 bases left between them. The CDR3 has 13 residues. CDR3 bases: TGTGCCAGCAGCTTAGTATCAGGGGAGACCCAGTACTTC. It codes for CASSLVSGETQYF.

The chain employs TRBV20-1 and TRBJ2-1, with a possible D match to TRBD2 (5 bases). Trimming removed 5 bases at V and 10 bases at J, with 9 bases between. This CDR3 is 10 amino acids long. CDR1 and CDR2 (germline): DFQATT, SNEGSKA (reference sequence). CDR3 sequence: CSAAGLEQFF. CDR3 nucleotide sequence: TGCAGTGCTGCGGGCCTAGAGCAGTTCTTC.

CDR3 sequence: CASSRRQYTEAFF. The CDR3 region has the DNA TGTGCCAGCAGCCGAAGACAGTACACTGAAGCTTTCTTT. The chain is built from TRBV7-9 and TRBJ1-1; possible D gene TRBD1, 5 bases. Germline V gene lookup returns CDR1 SEHNR and CDR2 FQNEAQ (reference sequence). V was clipped by 5 bases and J by 3 bases, with 10 bases between them. CDR3 length equals 13 residues. Full variable domain (rest looked up from reference TRBV7-9 and TRBJ1-1): DTGVSQNPRHKITKRGQNVTFRCDPISEHNRLYWYRQTLGQGPEFLTYFQNEAQLEKSRLLSDRFSAERPKGSFSTLEIQRTEQGDSAMYLCASSRRQYTEAFFGQGTRLTVV.

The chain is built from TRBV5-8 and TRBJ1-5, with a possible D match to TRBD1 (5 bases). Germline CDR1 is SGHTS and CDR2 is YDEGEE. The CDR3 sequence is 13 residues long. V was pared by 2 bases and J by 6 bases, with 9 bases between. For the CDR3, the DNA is TGTGCCAGCAGCTTCGGAGGGGCTCAGCCCCAGCATTTT. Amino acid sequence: CASSFGGAQPQHF.

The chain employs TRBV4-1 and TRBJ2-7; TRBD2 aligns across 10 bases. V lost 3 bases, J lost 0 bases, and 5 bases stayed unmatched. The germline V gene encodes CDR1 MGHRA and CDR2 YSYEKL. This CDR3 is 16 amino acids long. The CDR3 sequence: CASSHMTSGFSYEQYF. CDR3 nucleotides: TGCGCCAGCAGCCATATGACTAGCGGGTTCTCCTACGAGCAGTACTTC.

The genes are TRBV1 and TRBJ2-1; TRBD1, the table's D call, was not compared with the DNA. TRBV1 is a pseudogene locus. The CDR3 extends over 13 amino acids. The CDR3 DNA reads TGCACCAGCAGCCAAGAAGGGGGAAATGAGCAGTTCTTC. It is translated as CTSSQEGGNEQFF.

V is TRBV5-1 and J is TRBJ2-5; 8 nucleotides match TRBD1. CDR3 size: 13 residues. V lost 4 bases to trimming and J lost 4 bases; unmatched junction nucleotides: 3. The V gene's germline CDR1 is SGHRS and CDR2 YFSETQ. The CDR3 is CASSVDRAETQYF. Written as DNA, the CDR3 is TGCGCCAGCAGCGTGGACAGGGCAGAGACCCAGTACTTC.

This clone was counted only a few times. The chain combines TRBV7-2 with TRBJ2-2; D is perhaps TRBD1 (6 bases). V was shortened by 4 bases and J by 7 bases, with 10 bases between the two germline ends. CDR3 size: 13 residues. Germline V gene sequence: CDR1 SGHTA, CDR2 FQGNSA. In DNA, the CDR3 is TGTGCCAGCAGCTGGACAGTTTTCGGGGAGCTGTTTTTT. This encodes CASSWTVFGELFF.

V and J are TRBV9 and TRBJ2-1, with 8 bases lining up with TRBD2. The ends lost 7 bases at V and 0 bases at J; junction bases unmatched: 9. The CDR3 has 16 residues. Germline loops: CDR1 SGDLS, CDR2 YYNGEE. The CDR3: CASHDAGGSSYNEQFF. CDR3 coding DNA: TGTGCCAGCCACGACGCGGGGGGCAGCTCCTACAATGAGCAGTTCTTC.

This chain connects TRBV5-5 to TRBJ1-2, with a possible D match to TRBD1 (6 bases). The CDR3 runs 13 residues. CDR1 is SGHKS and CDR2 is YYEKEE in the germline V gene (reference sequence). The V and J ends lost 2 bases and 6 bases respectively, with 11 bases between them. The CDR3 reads CASSLSQGDGYTF. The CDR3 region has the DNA TGTGCCAGCAGCTTATCACAGGGAGATGGCTACACCTTC. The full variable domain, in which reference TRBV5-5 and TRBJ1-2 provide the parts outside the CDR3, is DAGVTQSPTHLIKTRGQQVTLRCSPISGHKSVSWYQQVLGQGPQFIFQYYEKEERGRGNFPDRFSARQFPNYSSELNVNALLLGDSALYLCASSLSQGDGYTFGSGTRLTVV.

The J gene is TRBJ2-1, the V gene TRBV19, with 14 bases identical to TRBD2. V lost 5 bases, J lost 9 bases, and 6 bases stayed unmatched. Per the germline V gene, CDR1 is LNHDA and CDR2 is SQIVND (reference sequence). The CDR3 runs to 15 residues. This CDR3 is CASSAGLAGVVEQFF. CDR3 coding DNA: TGTGCCAGTAGTGCGGGACTAGCGGGGGTTGTTGAGCAGTTCTTC.

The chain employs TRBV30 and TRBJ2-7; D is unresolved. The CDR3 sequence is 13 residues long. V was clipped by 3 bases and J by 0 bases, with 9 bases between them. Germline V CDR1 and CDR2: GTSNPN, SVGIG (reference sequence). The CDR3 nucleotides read TGTGCCTGGAGGCTGGGCCGCTCCTACGAGCAGTACTTC. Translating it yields CAWRLGRSYEQYF.

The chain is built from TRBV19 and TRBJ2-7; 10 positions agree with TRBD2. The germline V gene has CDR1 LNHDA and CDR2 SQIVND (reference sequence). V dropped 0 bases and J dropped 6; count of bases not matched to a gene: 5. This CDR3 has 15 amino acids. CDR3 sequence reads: CASSIEARLAGEQYF. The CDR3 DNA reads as TGTGCCAGTAGTATAGAGGCCAGACTAGCGGGCGAGCAGTACTTC.

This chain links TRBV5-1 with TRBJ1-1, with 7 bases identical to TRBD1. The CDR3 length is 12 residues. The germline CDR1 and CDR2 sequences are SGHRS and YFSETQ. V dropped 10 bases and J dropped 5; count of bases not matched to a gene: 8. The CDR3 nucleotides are TGCGCCTCTCGGGCAGGGGGGACTGAAGCTTTCTTT. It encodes CASRAGGTEAFF. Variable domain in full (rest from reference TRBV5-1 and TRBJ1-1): KAGVTQTPRYLIKTRGQQVTLSCSPISGHRSVSWYQQTPGQGLQFLFEYFSETQRNKGNFPGRFSGRQFSNSRSEMNVSTLELGDSALYLCASRAGGTEAFFGQGTRLTVV.

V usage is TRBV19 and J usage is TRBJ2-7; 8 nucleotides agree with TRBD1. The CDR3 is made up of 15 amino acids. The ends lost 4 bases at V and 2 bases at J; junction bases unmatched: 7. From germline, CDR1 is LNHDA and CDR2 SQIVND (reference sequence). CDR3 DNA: TGTGCCAGTAGTACGGGGACAGGCTTCCCCTACGAGCAGTACTTC. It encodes CASSTGTGFPYEQYF.

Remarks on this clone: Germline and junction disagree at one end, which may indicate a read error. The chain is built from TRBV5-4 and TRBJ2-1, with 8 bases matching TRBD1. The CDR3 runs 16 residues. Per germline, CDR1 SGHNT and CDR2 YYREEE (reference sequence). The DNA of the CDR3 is TGTGCCAGCAGCTCGGGGACAGGTATGGCCTATAATGAGCAGTTCTTC. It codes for CASSSGTGMAYNEQFF. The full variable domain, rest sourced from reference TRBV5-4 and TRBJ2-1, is ETGVTQSPTHLIKTRGQQVTLRCSSQSGHNTVSWYQQALGQGPQFIFQYYREEENGRGNFPPRFSGLQFPNYSSELNVNALELDDSALYLCASSSGTGMAYNEQFFGPGTRLTVL.

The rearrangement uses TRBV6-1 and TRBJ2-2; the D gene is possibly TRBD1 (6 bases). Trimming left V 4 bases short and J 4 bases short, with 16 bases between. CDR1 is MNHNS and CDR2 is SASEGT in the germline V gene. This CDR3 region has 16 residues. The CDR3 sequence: CASSAQPGASTGELFF. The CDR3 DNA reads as TGTGCCAGCAGTGCCCAACCAGGGGCGAGCACCGGGGAGCTGTTTTTT.

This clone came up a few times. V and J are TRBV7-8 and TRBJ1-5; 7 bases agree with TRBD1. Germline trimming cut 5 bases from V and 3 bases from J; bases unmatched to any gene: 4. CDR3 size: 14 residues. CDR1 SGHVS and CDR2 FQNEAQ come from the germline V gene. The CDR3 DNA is TGTGCCAGCAGCCGAGACAGGGTCAATCAGCCCCAGCATTTT. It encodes CASSRDRVNQPQHF.

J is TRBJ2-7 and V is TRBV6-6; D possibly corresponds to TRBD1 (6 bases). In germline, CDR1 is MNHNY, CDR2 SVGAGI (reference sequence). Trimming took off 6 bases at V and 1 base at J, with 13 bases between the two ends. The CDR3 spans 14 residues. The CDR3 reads CASSFTDSSYEQYF. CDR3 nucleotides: TGTGCCAGCAGCTTTACGGACAGTTCCTACGAGCAGTACTTC.

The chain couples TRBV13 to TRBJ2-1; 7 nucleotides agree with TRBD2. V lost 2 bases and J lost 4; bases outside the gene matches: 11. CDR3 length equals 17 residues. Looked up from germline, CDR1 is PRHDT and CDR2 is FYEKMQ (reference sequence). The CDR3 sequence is CASSLISRLADYNEQFF. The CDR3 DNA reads TGTGCCAGCAGCTTAATATCTCGACTAGCAGATTACAATGAGCAGTTCTTC.

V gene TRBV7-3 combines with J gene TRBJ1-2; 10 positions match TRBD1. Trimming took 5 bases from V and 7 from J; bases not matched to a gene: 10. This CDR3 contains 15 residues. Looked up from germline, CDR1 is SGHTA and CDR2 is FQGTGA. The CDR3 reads CASSPSGQGISGYTF. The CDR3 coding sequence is TGTGCCAGCAGCCCGTCGGGACAGGGGATCTCTGGCTACACCTTC.

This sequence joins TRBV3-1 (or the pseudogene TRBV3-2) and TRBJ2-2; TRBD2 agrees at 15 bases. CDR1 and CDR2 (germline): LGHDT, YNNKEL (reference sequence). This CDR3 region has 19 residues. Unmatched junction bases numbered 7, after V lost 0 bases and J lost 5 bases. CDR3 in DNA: TGTGCCAGCAGCCAAGAGGGGACTAGCGGGGGGCGGTATACCGGGGAGCTGTTTTTT. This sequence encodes CASSQEGTSGGRYTGELFF.

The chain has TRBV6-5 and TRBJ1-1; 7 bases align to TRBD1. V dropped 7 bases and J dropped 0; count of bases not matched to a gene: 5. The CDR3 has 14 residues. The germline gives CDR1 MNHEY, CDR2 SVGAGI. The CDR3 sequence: CASTMTGLNTEAFF. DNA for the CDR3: TGTGCCAGCACGATGACAGGGTTGAACACTGAAGCTTTCTTT.